This T cell receptor beta chain was sequenced in a study of T-cell memory formation after mild COVID-19. General study points: Pre-infection memory showed some responding clones, and this suggested that cross-reactive memory joined. Later expanders leaned CD4+, whereas clones that contracted between day 15 and 85 were balanced CD4/CD8. Second-wave clones that peaked on day 37 lacked confirmed SARS-CoV-2 specificity.

It was 5'RACE with constant-segment primers that produced the TCR alpha and TCR beta cDNA libraries, which carried sample barcodes and UMIs. TCRdb re-analysed the 5' RACE reads in MiXCR, keeping a single row per CDR3 protein. The sample lists about 150,000 distinct CDR3 sequences; 10% to 15% were seen once. The CDR3 loop spans 17 amino acids. Per germline, CDR1 SGHDT and CDR2 YYEEEE. Trimming removed 4 bases from V and 0 bases from J, with 17 bases in between. Only a few counts were recorded for this clonotype. Its antigen remains unidentified. This chain links TRBV5-6 with TRBJ1-5; a weak D match, TRBD1 (5 bases). This receptor was taken from a man in his late teens or twenties who had mild COVID-19 (a few samples of this study predate the infection). Cell type and time point are not known. Material: PBMCs or a T cell subset sorted from them (not recorded which). The DNA of the CDR3 is TGTGCCAGCAGCCTACGCGGGGGTCTTTATAGCAATCAGCCCCAGCATTTT. It yields the protein CASSLRGGLYSNQPQHF.